This T cell receptor (beta chain) was identified during a study of OX40 agonist ivuxolimab in advanced cancers. The wider study: Every 2 weeks, ivuxolimab was infused into the patients intravenously at between 0.01 and 10 mg/kg. Patients assigned to dose escalation were diagnosed with hepatocellular carcinoma, melanoma, renal cell or head and neck cancer.

Exclusion of a patient followed from autoimmune disease history or systemic immunosuppression. Libraries were prepared by immunoSEQ multiplex PCR; TCRdb keeps only in-frame clonotypes and omits some of them. Of 35,000 or so clones listed, roughly 87% are singletons. The sequencing used CD4+ or CD8+ T cells sorted from blood, collected in a trial of the OX40 agonist ivuxolimab. The source is an adult with an advanced solid tumor such as melanoma, head and neck, liver or kidney cancer.

The CDR3 sequence is CASSYSSTSGGYEQYF. CDR3 coding DNA: TGTGCCAGCAGTTACTCCTCGACTAGCGGGGGCTACGAGCAGTACTTC. The chain combines TRBV6-6 with TRBJ2-7; 12 nucleotides line up with TRBD2. Trimming at V came to 0 bases and at J to 3 bases, leaving 3 bases not matched to a gene. Germline CDR1 MNHNY, CDR2 SVGAGI (reference sequence). The CDR3 spans 16 residues.